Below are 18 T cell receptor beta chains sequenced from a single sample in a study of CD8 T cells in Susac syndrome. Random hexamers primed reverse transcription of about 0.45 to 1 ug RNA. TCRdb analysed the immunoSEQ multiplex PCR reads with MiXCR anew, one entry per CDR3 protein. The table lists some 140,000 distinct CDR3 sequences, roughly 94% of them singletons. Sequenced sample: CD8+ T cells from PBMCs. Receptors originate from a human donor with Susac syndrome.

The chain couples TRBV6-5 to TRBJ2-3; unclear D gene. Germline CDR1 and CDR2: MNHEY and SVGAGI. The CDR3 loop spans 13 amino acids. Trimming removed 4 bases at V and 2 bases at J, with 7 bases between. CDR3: CASSWSFTDTQYF. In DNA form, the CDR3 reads TGTGCCAGCAGTTGGAGTTTCACAGATACGCAGTATTTT.

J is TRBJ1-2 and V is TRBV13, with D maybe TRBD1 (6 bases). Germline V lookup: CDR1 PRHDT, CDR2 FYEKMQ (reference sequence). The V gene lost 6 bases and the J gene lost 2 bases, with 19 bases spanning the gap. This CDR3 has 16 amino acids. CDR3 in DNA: TGTGCCAGCAGTGGGGCAGGGGCCCTCCTGAACTATGGCTACACCTTC. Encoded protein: CASSGAGALLNYGYTF.

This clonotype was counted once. CDR3 region: CASSSGSSEGTQYF. In DNA form, the CDR3 reads TGTGCCAGCAGCTCGGGGTCCTCAGAAGGGACCCAGTACTTC. The chain uses TRBV7-6 and TRBJ2-5; perhaps TRBD2 as D (5 bases). There are 14 residues in the CDR3. V was pared by 4 bases and J by 7 bases, with 16 bases between. Germline V lookup: CDR1 SGHVS, CDR2 FNYEAQ.

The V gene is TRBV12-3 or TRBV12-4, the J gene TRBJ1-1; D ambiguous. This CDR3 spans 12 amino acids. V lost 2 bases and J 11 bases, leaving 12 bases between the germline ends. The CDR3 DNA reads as TGTGCCAGCAGTTTAAACGGGCTGTGGGCTTTCTTT. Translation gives CASSLNGLWAFF.

The CDR3 reads CASSQIAGGDYNEQFF. Written as DNA, the CDR3 is TGCGCCAGCAGCCAAATAGCGGGAGGTGACTACAATGAGCAGTTCTTC. The chain uses TRBV4-1 and TRBJ2-1; 10 bases line up with TRBD2. The CDR3 runs 16 residues. Unmatched junction bases numbered 4, after V lost 2 bases and J lost 3 bases. Germline CDR1 MGHRA, CDR2 YSYEKL.

The DNA for the CDR3 is TGCAGTGCTCCCCCCCCGGAGACAGACTACAGCGGTGGCTACACCTTC. Translation: CSAPPPETDYSGGYTF. This chain links TRBV20-1 with TRBJ1-2; a possible D gene is TRBD1 (5 bases). V shed 5 bases and J shed 7 bases, with 26 bases lying between them. Germline V CDR1 and CDR2: DFQATT, SNEGSKA (reference sequence). The length of the CDR3 is 16 residues.

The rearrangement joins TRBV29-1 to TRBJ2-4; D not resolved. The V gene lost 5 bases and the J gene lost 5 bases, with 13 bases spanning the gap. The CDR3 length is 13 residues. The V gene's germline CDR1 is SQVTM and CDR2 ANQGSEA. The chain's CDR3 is CSVCPVAENIQYF. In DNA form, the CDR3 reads TGCAGCGTTTGTCCTGTGGCCGAAAACATTCAGTACTTC.

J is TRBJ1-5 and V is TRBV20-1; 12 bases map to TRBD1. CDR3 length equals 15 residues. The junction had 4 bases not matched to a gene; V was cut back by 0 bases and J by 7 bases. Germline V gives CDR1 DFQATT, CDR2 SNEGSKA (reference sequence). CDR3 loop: CSARDGTGGGQPQHF. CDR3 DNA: TGCAGTGCTAGAGATGGGACAGGGGGCGGGCAGCCCCAGCATTTT.

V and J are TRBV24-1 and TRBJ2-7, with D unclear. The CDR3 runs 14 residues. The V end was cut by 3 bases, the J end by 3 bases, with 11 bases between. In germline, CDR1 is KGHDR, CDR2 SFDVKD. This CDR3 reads CATSDLDRLYEQYF. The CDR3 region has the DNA TGTGCCACCAGTGATCTGGACCGACTCTACGAGCAGTACTTC.

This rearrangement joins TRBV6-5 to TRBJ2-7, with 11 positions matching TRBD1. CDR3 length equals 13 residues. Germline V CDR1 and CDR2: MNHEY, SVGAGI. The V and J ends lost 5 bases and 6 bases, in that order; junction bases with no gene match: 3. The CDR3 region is CASSRTGGAEQYF. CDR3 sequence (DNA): TGTGCCAGCAGTCGGACAGGGGGCGCCGAGCAGTACTTC.

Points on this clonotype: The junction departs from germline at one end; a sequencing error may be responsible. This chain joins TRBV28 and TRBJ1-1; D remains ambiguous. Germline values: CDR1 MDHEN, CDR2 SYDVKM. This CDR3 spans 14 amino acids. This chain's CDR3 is CASSFSRLNTEASF. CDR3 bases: TGTGCCAGCAGTTTTTCCAGGTTGAACACTGAAGCTTCCTTT.

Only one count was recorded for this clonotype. CDR3 in DNA: TGTGCCAGCAGCTTAGATAGTTTGGGTGATATAGAGACCCAGTACTTC. Protein: CASSLDSLGDIETQYF. V is TRBV7-9 and J is TRBJ2-5; D gene ambiguous. This CDR3 is 16 amino acids long. The V end was cut by 1 base, the J end by 4 bases, with 16 bases between. CDR1 is SEHNR, CDR2 FQNEAQ, per germline (reference sequence).

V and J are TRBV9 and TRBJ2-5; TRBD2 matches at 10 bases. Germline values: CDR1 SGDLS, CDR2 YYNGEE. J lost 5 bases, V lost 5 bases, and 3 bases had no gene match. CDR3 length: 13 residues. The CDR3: CASSSGRLETQYF. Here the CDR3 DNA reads TGTGCCAGCAGTAGCGGGAGGTTGGAGACCCAGTACTTC.

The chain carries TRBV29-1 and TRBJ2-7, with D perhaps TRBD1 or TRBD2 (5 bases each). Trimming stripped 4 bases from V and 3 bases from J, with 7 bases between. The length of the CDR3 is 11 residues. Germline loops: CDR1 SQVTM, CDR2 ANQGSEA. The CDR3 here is CSVGGFYEQYF. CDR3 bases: TGCAGCGTTGGGGGGTTCTACGAGCAGTACTTC.

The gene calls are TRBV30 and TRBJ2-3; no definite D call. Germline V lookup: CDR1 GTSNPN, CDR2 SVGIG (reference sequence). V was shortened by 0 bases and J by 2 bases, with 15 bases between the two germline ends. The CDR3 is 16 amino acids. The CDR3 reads CAWSVNRVRPTDTQYF. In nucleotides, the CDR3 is TGTGCCTGGAGTGTAAATCGGGTTCGACCCACAGATACGCAGTATTTT.

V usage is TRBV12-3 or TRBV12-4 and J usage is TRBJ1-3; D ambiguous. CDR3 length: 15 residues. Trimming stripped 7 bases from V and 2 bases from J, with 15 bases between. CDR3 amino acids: CASTPTESPGNTIYF. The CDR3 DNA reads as TGTGCCAGCACCCCGACCGAGTCGCCTGGAAACACCATATATTTT.

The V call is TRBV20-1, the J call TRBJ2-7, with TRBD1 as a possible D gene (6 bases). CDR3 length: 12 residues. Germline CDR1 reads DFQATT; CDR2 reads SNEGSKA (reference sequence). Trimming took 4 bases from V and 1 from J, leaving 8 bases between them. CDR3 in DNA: TGCAGTGCTAATACAGGGTCCTACGAGCAGTACTTC. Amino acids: CSANTGSYEQYF.

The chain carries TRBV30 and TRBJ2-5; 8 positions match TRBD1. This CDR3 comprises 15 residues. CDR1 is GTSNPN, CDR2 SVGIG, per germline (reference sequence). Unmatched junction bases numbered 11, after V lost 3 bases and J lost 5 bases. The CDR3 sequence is CAWSYTGGLGETQYF. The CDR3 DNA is TGTGCCTGGAGCTACACAGGGGGATTAGGGGAGACCCAGTACTTC.